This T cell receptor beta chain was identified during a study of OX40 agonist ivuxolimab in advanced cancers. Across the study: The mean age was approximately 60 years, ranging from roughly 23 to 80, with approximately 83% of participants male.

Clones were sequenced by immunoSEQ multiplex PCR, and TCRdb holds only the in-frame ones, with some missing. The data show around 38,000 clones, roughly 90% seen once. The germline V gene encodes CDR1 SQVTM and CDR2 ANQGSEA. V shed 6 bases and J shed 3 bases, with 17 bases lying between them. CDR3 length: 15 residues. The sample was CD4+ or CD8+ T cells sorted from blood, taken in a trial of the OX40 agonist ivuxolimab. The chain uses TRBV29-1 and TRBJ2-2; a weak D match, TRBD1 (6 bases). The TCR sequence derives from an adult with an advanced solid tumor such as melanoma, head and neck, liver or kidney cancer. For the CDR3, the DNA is TGCAGCGTCGCCGACAGGAGGTTCGACACCGGGGAGCTGTTTTTT. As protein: CSVADRRFDTGELFF.